This is a list of T cell receptor beta chains from one sample in a study of blood T cell repertoires in COVID-19. The assay was immunoSEQ multiplex PCR, and TCRdb's table has in-frame clones only and misses some. The sample yields about 110,000 clones, 88% seen once. Sequencing was performed on peripheral blood. All receptors come from a woman between 50 and 59 years old with active or convalescent COVID-19. CDR3s include the opening cysteine and the closing phenylalanine or tryptophan. The D gene is left open where the match is weak. Clone size is stated in some rows and not others, as once, few, many or a class when expanded.

d_call: NA; clone_size: few; v_call: TRBV20-1; j_call: TRBJ2-3; cdr3_nt: TGCAGTGCTAGCCCGGTGGATACGCAGTATTTT; cdr3_aa: CSASPVDTQYF
d_call: TRBD2; clone_size: NA; v_call: TRBV5-4; j_call: TRBJ2-3; cdr3_nt: TGTGCCAGCAGCTTCCTTAGCGGGAGTACAGATACGCAGTATTTT; cdr3_aa: CASSFLSGSTDTQYF
d_call: TRBD2; clone_size: NA; v_call: TRBV3-1/TRBV3-2; j_call: TRBJ2-7; cdr3_nt: TGTGCCAGCAGCCAACCGGGACTAGCGGGAGGGGTTACTGAGCAGTACTTC; cdr3_aa: CASSQPGLAGGVTEQYF
d_call: TRBD1; clone_size: NA; v_call: TRBV5-5; j_call: TRBJ2-7; cdr3_nt: TGTGCCAGCACATATCGACAGGGCACCTACGAGCAGTACTTC; cdr3_aa: CASTYRQGTYEQYF
d_call: TRBD2; clone_size: NA; v_call: TRBV5-1; j_call: TRBJ2-2; cdr3_nt: TGCGCCAGCAGCCCAGGGACTAGCGGGAGTTCGACCGGGGAGCTGTTTTTT; cdr3_aa: CASSPGTSGSSTGELFF
d_call: TRBD2; clone_size: once; v_call: TRBV7-8; j_call: TRBJ2-7; cdr3_nt: TGTGCCAGCAGCTTAGGGGGGAGGGGAAACGAGCAGTACTTC; cdr3_aa: CASSLGGRGNEQYF
d_call: TRBD2; clone_size: NA; v_call: TRBV5-1; j_call: TRBJ2-3; cdr3_nt: TGCGCCAGCAGCCCCCGTCGACTAGCGGGAGATACGCAGTATTTT; cdr3_aa: CASSPRRLAGDTQYF
d_call: TRBD2; clone_size: NA; v_call: TRBV28; j_call: TRBJ2-7; cdr3_nt: TGTGCCAGCCGGGCGGGGGGATCCTCCTACGAGCAGTACTTC; cdr3_aa: CASRAGGSSYEQYF
d_call: NA; clone_size: NA; v_call: TRBV4-1; j_call: TRBJ1-1; cdr3_nt: TGCGCCAGCAGCCAGGAGCCGGGACTCCTGAGGACTGAAGCTTTCTTT; cdr3_aa: CASSQEPGLLRTEAFF
d_call: TRBD1; clone_size: NA; v_call: TRBV27; j_call: TRBJ1-4; cdr3_nt: TGTGCCAGCGGACAGGGGCGCGAAAAACTGTTTTTT; cdr3_aa: CASGQGREKLFF
d_call: NA; clone_size: NA; v_call: TRBV19; j_call: TRBJ1-4; cdr3_nt: TGTGCCAGTAGTATAAATGGGCAGGGAGGTGAAAAACTGTTTTTT; cdr3_aa: CASSINGQGGEKLFF
d_call: NA; clone_size: once; v_call: TRBV28; j_call: TRBJ2-3; cdr3_nt: TGTGCCAGCAAACTGCCAATTCTCCCAGATACGCAGTATTTT; cdr3_aa: CASKLPILPDTQYF
d_call: TRBD2; clone_size: NA; v_call: TRBV15; j_call: TRBJ2-5; cdr3_nt: TGTGCCACCAGCAGAGATGGGAGGGCTGAGACCCAGTACTTC; cdr3_aa: CATSRDGRAETQYF
d_call: NA; clone_size: NA; v_call: TRBV5-1; j_call: TRBJ2-3; cdr3_nt: TGCGCCAGCAGGAGCAGGGGGGAGTTGGTAGATACGCAGTATTTT; cdr3_aa: CASRSRGELVDTQYF
d_call: NA; clone_size: NA; v_call: TRBV6-2/TRBV6-3; j_call: TRBJ1-5; cdr3_nt: TGTGCCAGCAGTAGGACAGGCAATCAGCCCCAGCATTTT; cdr3_aa: CASSRTGNQPQHF
d_call: NA; clone_size: once; v_call: TRBV14; j_call: TRBJ2-2; cdr3_nt: TGTGCCAGCAGTCGGCTAGGTCCCGGGGAGCTGTTTTTT; cdr3_aa: CASSRLGPGELFF
d_call: TRBD1; clone_size: NA; v_call: TRBV7-9; j_call: TRBJ2-2; cdr3_nt: TGTGCCAGCAGCTTGCAGGGGGCTGGCACCGGGGAGCTGTTTTTT; cdr3_aa: CASSLQGAGTGELFF
d_call: NA; clone_size: NA; v_call: TRBV5-1; j_call: TRBJ2-3; cdr3_nt: TGCGCCAGCAGCCCCGGGGTAGCGGAGAGCACAGATACGCAGTATTTT; cdr3_aa: CASSPGVAESTDTQYF
d_call: TRBD1; clone_size: NA; v_call: TRBV29-1; j_call: TRBJ1-3; cdr3_nt: TGCAGCGCCTGGGACAGAGCTGGAAACACCATATATTTT; cdr3_aa: CSAWDRAGNTIYF
d_call: NA; clone_size: NA; v_call: TRBV7-2; j_call: TRBJ2-1; cdr3_nt: TGTGCCAGCAGCTTTGGTAACGGGAAAGAGCAGTTCTTC; cdr3_aa: CASSFGNGKEQFF
d_call: TRBD2; clone_size: NA; v_call: TRBV4-1; j_call: TRBJ2-1; cdr3_nt: TGCGCCAGCAGCCAAGAAAGTTCCGCACTAGCGGGAGTGGGTGAGCAGTTCTTC; cdr3_aa: CASSQESSALAGVGEQFF
d_call: NA; clone_size: NA; v_call: TRBV11-2; j_call: TRBJ2-5; cdr3_nt: TGTGCCAGCAGCTCCTTTGGACTGACGGAGACCCAGTACTTC; cdr3_aa: CASSSFGLTETQYF
d_call: TRBD2; clone_size: once; v_call: TRBV15; j_call: TRBJ2-7; cdr3_nt: TGTGCCACCAGCATTCAACTAGCGGGAGCGGTCGAGCAGTACTTC; cdr3_aa: CATSIQLAGAVEQYF
d_call: NA; clone_size: NA; v_call: TRBV7-2; j_call: TRBJ2-2; cdr3_nt: TGTGCCAGCAGCCTCTCGAACACCGGGGAGCTGTTTTTT; cdr3_aa: CASSLSNTGELFF
d_call: NA; clone_size: NA; v_call: TRBV11-1; j_call: TRBJ2-7; cdr3_nt: TGTGCCAGCAGCCCATATGACAGACAGAGCTCCTACGAGCAGTACTTC; cdr3_aa: CASSPYDRQSSYEQYF
d_call: TRBD1; clone_size: NA; v_call: TRBV3-1/TRBV3-2; j_call: TRBJ1-3; cdr3_nt: TGTGCCAGCAGCCTTGGGACAGCCGGAAACACCATATATTTT; cdr3_aa: CASSLGTAGNTIYF
d_call: TRBD2; clone_size: NA; v_call: TRBV10-3; j_call: TRBJ2-7; cdr3_nt: TGTGCCATCAGTGAGGGGGGCCTAACTAGCGGTTCGGAGCAGTACTTC; cdr3_aa: CAISEGGLTSGSEQYF